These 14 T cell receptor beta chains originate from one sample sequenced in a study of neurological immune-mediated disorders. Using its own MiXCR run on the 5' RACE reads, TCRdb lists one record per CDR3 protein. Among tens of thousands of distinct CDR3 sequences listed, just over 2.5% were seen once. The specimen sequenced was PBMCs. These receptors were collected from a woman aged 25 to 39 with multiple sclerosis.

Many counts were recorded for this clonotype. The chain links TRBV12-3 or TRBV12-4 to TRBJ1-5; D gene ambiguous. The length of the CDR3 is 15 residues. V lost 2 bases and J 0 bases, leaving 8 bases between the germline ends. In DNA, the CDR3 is TGTGCCAGCAGTTTATTGGGCAGTAGCAATCAGCCCCAGCATTTT. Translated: CASSLLGSSNQPQHF.

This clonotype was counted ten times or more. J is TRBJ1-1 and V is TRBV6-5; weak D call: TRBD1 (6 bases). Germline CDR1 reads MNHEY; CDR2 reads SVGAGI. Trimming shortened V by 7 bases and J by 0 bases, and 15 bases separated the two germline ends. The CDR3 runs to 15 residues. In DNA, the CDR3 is TGTGCCAGCATTCCGAGACAGGCTGTGAACACTGAAGCTTTCTTT. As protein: CASIPRQAVNTEAFF.

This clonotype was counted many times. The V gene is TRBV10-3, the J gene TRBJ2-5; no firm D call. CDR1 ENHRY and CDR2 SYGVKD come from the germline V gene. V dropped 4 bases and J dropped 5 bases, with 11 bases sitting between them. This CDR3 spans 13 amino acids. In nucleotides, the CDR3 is TGTGCCATCAGTGCCCGCCCCCACGAGACCCAGTACTTC. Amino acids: CAISARPHETQYF.

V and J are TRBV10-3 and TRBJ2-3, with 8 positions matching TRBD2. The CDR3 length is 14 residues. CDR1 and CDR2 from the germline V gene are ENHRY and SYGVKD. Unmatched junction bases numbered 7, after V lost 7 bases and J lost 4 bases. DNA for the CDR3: TGTGCCATCACCGAGCGGGAGTTGGCAGATACGCAGTATTTT. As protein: CAITERELADTQYF.

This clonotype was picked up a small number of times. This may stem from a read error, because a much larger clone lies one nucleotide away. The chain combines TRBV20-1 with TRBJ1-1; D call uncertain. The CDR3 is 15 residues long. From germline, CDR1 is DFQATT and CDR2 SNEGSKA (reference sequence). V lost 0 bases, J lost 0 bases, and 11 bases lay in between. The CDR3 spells CSAREATVMNTEAFF. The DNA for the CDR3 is TGCAGTGCTAGAGAAGCGACGGTGATGAACACTGAAGCTTTCTTT.

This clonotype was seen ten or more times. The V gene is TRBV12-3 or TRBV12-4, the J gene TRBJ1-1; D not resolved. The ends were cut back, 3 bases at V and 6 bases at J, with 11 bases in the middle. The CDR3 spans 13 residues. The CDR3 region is CASSFEGKPEAFF. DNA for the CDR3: TGTGCCAGCAGTTTTGAGGGCAAGCCTGAAGCTTTCTTT.

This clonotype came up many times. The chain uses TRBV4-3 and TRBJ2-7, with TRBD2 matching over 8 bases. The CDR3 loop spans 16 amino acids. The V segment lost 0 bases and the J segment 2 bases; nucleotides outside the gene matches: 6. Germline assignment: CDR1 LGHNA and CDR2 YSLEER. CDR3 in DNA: TGCGCCAGCAGCCAAGATTGGCGGGAGGTTACCTACGAGCAGTACTTC. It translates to CASSQDWREVTYEQYF.

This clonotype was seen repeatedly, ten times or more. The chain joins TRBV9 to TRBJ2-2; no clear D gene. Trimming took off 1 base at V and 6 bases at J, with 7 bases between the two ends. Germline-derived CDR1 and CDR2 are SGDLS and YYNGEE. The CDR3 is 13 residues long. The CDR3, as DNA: TGTGCCAGCAGCGTACCGAAGGCCGGGGAGCTGTTTTTT. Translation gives CASSVPKAGELFF. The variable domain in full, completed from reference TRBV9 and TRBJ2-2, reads DSGVTQTPKHLITATGQRVTLRCSPRSGDLSVYWYQQSLDQGLQFLIQYYNGEERAKGNILERFSAQQFPDLHSELNLSSLELGDSALYFCASSVPKAGELFFGEGSRLTVL.

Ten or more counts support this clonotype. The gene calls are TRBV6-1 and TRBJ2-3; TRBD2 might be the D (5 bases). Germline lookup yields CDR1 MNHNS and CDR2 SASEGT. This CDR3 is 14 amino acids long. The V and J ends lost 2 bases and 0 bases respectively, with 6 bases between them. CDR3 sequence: CASSERGSTDTQYF. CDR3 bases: TGTGCCAGCAGTGAACGGGGAAGCACAGATACGCAGTATTTT.

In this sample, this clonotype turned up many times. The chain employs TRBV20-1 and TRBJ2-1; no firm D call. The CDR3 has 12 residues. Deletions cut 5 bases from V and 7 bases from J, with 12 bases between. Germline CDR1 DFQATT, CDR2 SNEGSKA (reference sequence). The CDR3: CSALSTENEQFF. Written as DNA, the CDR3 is TGCAGTGCTCTGTCAACTGAGAATGAGCAGTTCTTC.

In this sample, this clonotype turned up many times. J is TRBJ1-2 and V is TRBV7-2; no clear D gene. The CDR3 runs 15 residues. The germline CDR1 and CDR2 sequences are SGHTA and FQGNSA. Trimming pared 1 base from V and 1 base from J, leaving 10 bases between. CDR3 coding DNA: TGTGCCAGCAGCTTAGGCCTGGGATTTAACTATGGCTACACCTTC. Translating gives CASSLGLGFNYGYTF.

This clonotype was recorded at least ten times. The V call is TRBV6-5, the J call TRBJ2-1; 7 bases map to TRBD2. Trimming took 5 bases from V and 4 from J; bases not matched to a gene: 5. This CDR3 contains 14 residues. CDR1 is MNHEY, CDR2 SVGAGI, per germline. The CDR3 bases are TGTGCCAGCAGTAAACTAGCGCCTTACAATGAGCAGTTCTTC. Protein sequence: CASSKLAPYNEQFF.

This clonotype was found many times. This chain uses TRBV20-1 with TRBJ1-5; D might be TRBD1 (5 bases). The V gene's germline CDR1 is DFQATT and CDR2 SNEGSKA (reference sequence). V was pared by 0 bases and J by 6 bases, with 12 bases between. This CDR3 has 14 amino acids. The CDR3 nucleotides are TGCAGTGCTAGAGATAGGGCAGGGAGTCAGCCCCAGCATTTT. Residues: CSARDRAGSQPQHF.

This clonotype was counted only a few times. CDR3 sequence (DNA): TGTGCCACCAGCAGAGATAAGGGAGGATACGAGCAGTACTTC. It specifies CATSRDKGGYEQYF. The chain uses TRBV15 and TRBJ2-7; perhaps TRBD2 as D (6 bases). This CDR3 is 14 amino acids long. Trimming shortened V by 0 bases and J by 4 bases, and 10 bases separated the two germline ends. Germline values: CDR1 LNHNV, CDR2 YYDKDF (reference sequence).